Detailed here is one TCR beta chain. The source of the sample is a study of blood T cell repertoires in COVID-19. Study-level background: The United States, Italy and Spain supplied acute and convalescent COVID-19 samples. PBMCs, B-cell-depleted T cells, or T cells provided the cDNA or gDNA that made up the material.

Unmatched junction bases numbered 8, after V lost 1 base and J lost 16 bases. CDR1 is LGHDT and CDR2 is YNNKEL in the germline V gene (reference sequence). The CDR3 loop spans 14 amino acids. In the original workflow: Amplification of reference gene primers provided the estimated nucleated cell counts. Clones were sequenced by immunoSEQ multiplex PCR, and TCRdb holds only the in-frame ones, with some missing. V and J calls and clone size are copied from that table; D and trimming were computed from the DNA. The repertoire holds about 75,000 clones, roughly 82% seen once, with about a fifth in the top ten.

The TCR was taken from a woman aged 45 to 65 with acute or convalescent COVID-19. Sequencing was performed on peripheral blood. The chain recombines TRBV3-1 (or the pseudogene TRBV3-2) with TRBJ2-1, with 12 bases fitting TRBD2. The CDR3 spells CASSQVPTSGGLFF. In DNA form, the CDR3 reads TGTGCCAGCAGCCAAGTCCCCACTAGCGGGGGGCTTTTCTTC.